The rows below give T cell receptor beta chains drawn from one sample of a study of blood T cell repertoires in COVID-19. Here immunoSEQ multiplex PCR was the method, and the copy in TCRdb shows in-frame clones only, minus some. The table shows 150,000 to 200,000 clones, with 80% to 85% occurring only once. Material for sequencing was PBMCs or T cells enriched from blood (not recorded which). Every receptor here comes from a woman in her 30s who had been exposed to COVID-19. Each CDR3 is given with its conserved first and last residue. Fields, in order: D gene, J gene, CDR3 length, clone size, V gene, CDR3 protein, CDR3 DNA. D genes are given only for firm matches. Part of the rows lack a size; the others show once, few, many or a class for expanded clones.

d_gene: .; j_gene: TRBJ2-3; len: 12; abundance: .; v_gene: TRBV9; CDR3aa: CASSAGGDTQYF; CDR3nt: TGTGCCAGCAGCGCCGGGGGAGATACGCAGTATTTT
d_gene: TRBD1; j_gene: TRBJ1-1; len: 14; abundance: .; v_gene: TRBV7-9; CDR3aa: CASSGDRLNTEAFF; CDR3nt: TGTGCCAGCAGCGGGGACAGGCTGAACACTGAAGCTTTCTTT
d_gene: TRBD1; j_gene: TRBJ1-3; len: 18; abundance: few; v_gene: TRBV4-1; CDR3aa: CASSQPPGQGTGGNTIYF; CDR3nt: TGCGCCAGCAGCCAACCTCCGGGACAGGGGACGGGTGGAAACACCATATATTTT
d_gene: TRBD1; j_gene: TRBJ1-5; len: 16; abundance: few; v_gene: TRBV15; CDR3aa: CATSSWDRGGNQPQHF; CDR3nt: TGTGCCACCAGCAGCTGGGACAGGGGGGGTAATCAGCCCCAGCATTTT
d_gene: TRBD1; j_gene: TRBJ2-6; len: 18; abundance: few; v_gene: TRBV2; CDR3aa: CASSEMRQGGSGANVLTF; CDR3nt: TGTGCCAGCAGTGAGATGAGACAGGGGGGCTCTGGGGCCAACGTCCTGACTTTC
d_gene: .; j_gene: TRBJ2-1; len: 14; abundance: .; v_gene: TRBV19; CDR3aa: CASSISGSYNEQFF; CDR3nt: TGTGCCAGTAGTATAAGTGGCAGCTACAATGAGCAGTTCTTC
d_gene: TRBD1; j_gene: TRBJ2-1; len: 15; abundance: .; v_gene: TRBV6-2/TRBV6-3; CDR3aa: CASSSGTGRYNEQFF; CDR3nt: TGTGCCAGCAGTTCCGGGACAGGGAGGTACAATGAGCAGTTCTTC
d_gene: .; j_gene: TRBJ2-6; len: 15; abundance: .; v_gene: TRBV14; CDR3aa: CASSQGGPGANVLTF; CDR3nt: TGTGCCAGCAGCCAGGGAGGACCAGGGGCCAACGTCCTGACTTTC
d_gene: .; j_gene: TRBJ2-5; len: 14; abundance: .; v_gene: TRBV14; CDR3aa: CASTPRGFQETQYF; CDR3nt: TGTGCCAGCACCCCTAGAGGGTTCCAAGAGACCCAGTACTTC
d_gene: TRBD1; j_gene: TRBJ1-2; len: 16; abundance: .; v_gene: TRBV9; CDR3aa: CASSTGQGAALDGYTF; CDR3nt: TGTGCCAGCAGCACTGGACAGGGGGCCGCTTTGGACGGCTACACCTTC